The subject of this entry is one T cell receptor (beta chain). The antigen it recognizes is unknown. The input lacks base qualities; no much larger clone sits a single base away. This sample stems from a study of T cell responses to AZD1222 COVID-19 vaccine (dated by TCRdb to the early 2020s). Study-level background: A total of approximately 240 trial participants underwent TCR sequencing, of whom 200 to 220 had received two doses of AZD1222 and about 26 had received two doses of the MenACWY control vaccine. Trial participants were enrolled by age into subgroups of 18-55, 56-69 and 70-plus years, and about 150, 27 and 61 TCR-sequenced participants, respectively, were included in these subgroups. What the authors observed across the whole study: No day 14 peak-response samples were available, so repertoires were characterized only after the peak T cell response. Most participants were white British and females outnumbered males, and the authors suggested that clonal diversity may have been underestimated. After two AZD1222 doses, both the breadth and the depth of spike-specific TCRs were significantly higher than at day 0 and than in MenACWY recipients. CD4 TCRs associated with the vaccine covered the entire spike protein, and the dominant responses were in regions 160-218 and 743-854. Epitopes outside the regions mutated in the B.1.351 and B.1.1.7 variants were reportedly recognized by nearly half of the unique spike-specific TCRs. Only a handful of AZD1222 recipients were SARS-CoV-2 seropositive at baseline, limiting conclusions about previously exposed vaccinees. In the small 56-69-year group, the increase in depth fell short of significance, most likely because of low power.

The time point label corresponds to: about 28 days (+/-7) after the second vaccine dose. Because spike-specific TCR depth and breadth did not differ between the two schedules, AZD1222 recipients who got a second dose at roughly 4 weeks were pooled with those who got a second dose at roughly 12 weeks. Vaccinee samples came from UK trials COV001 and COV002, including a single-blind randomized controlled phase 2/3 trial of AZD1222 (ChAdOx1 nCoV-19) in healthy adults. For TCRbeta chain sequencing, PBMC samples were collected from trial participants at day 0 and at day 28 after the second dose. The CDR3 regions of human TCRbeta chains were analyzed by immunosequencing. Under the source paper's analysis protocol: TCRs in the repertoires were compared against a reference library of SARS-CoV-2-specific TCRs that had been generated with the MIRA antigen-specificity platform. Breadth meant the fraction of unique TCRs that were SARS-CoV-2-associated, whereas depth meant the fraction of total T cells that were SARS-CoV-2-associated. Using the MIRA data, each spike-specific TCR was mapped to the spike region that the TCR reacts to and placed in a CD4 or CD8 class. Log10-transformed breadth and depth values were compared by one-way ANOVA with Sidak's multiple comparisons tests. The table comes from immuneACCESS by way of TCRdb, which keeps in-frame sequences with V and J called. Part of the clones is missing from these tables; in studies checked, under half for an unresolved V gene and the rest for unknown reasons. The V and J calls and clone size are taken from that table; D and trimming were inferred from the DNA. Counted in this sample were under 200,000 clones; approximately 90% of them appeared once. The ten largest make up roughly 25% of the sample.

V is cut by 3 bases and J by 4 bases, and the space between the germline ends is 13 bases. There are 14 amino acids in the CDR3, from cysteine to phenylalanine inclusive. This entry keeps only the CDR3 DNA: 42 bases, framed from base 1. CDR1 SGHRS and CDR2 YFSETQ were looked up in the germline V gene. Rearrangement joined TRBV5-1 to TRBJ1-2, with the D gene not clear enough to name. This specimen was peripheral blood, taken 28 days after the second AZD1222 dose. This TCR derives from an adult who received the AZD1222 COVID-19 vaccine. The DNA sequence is TGCGCCAGCAGCTCCTCGGACCCAGGCTATGGCTACACCTTC. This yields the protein CASSSSDPGYGYTF.